The 7 T cell receptor beta chains below come from one sample, sequenced in a study of PD-L1 blockade in urothelial cancer. The assay was immunoSEQ multiplex PCR, and TCRdb's table has in-frame clones only and misses some. The sample lists 57,000 or so clones, 82% occurring once. The sequenced sample was PBMCs, obtained around atezolizumab (anti-PD-L1) treatment. These receptors came from a man in his sixties or seventies with urothelial cancer.

This clone has a handful of counts. The chain joins TRBV5-4 to TRBJ1-4; D remains unclear. From germline, CDR1 is SGHNT and CDR2 YYREEE (reference sequence). This CDR3 spans 13 amino acids. V lost 2 bases and J 5 bases, leaving 7 bases between the germline ends. CDR3 in amino acids: CASSFSRNEKLFF. The CDR3 DNA sequence: TGTGCCAGCAGCTTTTCGAGGAATGAAAAACTGTTTTTT.

The V gene is TRBV25-1, the J gene TRBJ2-3, with TRBD2 matching over 9 bases. The V and J ends lost 4 bases and 2 bases, in that order; junction bases with no gene match: 4. Per the germline V gene, CDR1 is MGHDK and CDR2 is SYGVNS. The CDR3 runs to 15 residues. The DNA of the CDR3 is TGTGCCAGCAGTGTTCTAGCGGGGCCCACAGATACGCAGTATTTT. Translation gives CASSVLAGPTDTQYF.

The V gene is TRBV2, the J gene TRBJ2-7; 14 nucleotides align to TRBD2. The J segment lost 10 bases and the V segment lost 5 bases, leaving 7 bases of the junction unmatched. Germline CDR1 and CDR2: SNHLY and FYNNEI. CDR3 size: 14 residues. CDR3 protein: CASSTGLAGGPQYF. CDR3 in DNA: TGTGCCAGCAGTACCGGACTAGCGGGAGGCCCTCAGTACTTC. The full variable domain, in which reference TRBV2 and TRBJ2-7 provide the parts outside the CDR3, is EPEVTQTPSHQVTQMGQEVILRCVPISNHLYFYWYRQILGQKVEFLVSFYNNEISEKSEIFDDQFSVERPDGSNFTLKIRSTKLEDSAMYFCASSTGLAGGPQYFGPGTRLTVT.

The chain employs TRBV28 and TRBJ2-3, with D possibly being TRBD1 (6 bases). The germline gives CDR1 MDHEN, CDR2 SYDVKM. The CDR3 extends over 17 amino acids. Trimming pared 4 bases from V and 2 bases from J, leaving 19 bases between. CDR3 region: CASSSRPPRGITDTQYF. As DNA, the CDR3 is TGTGCCAGCAGTTCCCGTCCTCCCAGGGGAATCACAGATACGCAGTATTTT.

The chain has TRBV28 and TRBJ1-2; D gene unclear. The ends were cut back, 5 bases at V and 1 base at J, with 8 bases in the middle. Germline CDR1 is MDHEN and CDR2 is SYDVKM. This CDR3 has 13 residues. The CDR3: CASSVAGNYGYTF. The CDR3 coding sequence is TGTGCCAGCAGTGTCGCGGGTAACTATGGCTACACCTTC.

This clone was picked up a small number of times. The chain joins TRBV4-1 to TRBJ1-5; D is unclear. The CDR3 has 15 residues. V was shortened by 0 bases and J by 9 bases, with 15 bases between the two germline ends. Looked up from germline, CDR1 is MGHRA and CDR2 is YSYEKL. The CDR3 is CASSQDLLNLRPQHF. As DNA, the CDR3 is TGCGCCAGCAGCCAAGATTTGCTGAATTTGCGGCCCCAGCATTTT.

V gene TRBV18 combines with J gene TRBJ1-5; the match to TRBD1 covers 9 bases. CDR1 and CDR2 (germline): KGHSH, LQKENI. J lost 7 bases, V lost 5 bases, and 3 bases had no gene match. This CDR3 comprises 13 residues. CDR3 in amino acids: CASSKDRGQPQHF. The CDR3 DNA sequence: TGTGCCAGCTCAAAGGACAGGGGACAGCCCCAGCATTTT.